This T cell receptor (beta chain) is drawn from a study of human T cells and chemical hapten exposure. The study's findings and limits: Compared to controls, expanded TCRs made significantly more large clusters of similar CDR3s.

V lost 0 bases and J 12 bases, leaving 11 bases between the germline ends. The germline V gene has CDR1 DFQATT and CDR2 SNEGSKA (reference sequence). This CDR3 has 11 amino acids. Regarding time point: patch test 3, about 24 weeks after DPC sensitization. Treatment denoted: therapeutic diphenylcyclopropenone sensitization with weekly scalp DPC. The donor pool consisted of alopecia patients aged 18 to 70 years, considered suitable for DPC. As processed by the authors: TCRs per sample had a median of 95,638 and ranged from roughly 20,000 to 700,000. TCRdb ran MiXCR on the RACE reads and lists one entry per CDR3 protein. TCRdb, not the authors, supplied the V and J calls. Of approximately 160,000 distinct CDR3 sequences listed, around a quarter are singletons. This clonotype turned up a few times. Its target is unknown.

The clonotype comes from a young woman with alopecia areata. Some clones in this sample may be carry-over from other donors' samples. The chain couples TRBV20-1 to TRBJ1-1; D call uncertain. The input for sequencing was whole blood, taken in connection with sensitization to the hapten diphenylcyclopropenone (DPC). CDR3 nucleotides: TGCAGTGCTAGAGAGGAGGGTAGGACTTTCTTT. It yields the protein CSAREEGRTFF.